The present T cell receptor (beta chain) was sequenced within a study of T-cell reconstitution after alpha-beta-depleted transplantation in children. Findings and caveats of the study: It was reported that alpha-beta T cells came from several hundred expanded graft clones (about two months after transplant). The main origin of T-cell counts and diversity one year after transplant was newly produced T cells. For some patients, TCRbeta diversity was high at day 60 because of recipient T cells and thymic progenitors that survived.

Germline CDR1 is DFQATT and CDR2 is SNEGSKA (reference sequence). The V gene end was trimmed by 2 bases and the J gene end by 0 bases; junction bases not matched to a gene: 5. The length of the CDR3 is 16 residues. A library of TCRbeta sequences, prepared with unique molecular identifiers, was generated. TCRdb itself ran the PCR reads through MiXCR, one entry per CDR3 protein. The data show about 580,000 distinct CDR3 sequences, 25% to 30% seen once. This clonotype showed up just a few times. The target antigen is unknown. The chain links TRBV20-1 to TRBJ2-3, with 10 nucleotides matching TRBD2. The TCR originated in a boy under three years old with Wiskott-Aldrich syndrome, due to receive a stem cell transplant. Sequencing was performed on PBMCs, taken before TCRalphabeta/CD19-depleted stem cell transplant. The CDR3 sequence is CSARIGLAASTDTQYF. In nucleotides, the CDR3 is TGCAGTGCTAGAATCGGACTAGCGGCCAGCACAGATACGCAGTATTTT.